The rows below give T cell receptor beta chains drawn from one sample of a study of blood T cell repertoires in COVID-19. TCRdb's table, derived via immunoSEQ multiplex PCR, lists solely in-frame clones and lacks some. The repertoire includes around 320,000 clones, about 90% of them detected once, and under 3.5% sits in the top ten. The sequenced sample consisted of PBMCs or T cells enriched from blood (not recorded which). The source of these receptors is a woman aged 45 to 65 who had been exposed to COVID-19. Each CDR3 is given without its conserved first and last residue.

V: TRBV27; CDR3: ASSPLEDLRGYT
V: TRBV10-3; CDR3: AISEGSSYEQY
V: TRBV4-1; CDR3: ASSTWGQGAEKLF
V: TRBV15; CDR3: ATSRDRGIHQPQH
V: TRBV2; CDR3: ASSETPTGEAF
V: TRBV27; CDR3: ASITFGLAGDNEQF
V: TRBV6-5; CDR3: ASSYNANYGYT
V: TRBV7-9; CDR3: ASSLNREQF
V: TRBV5-1; CDR3: ASSRNRVEIYGYT
V: TRBV2; CDR3: ASSGEAGFGNEQF
V: TRBV28; CDR3: ASRFRSETGELF
V: TRBV30; CDR3: AWAAGLMNTEAF
V: TRBV2; CDR3: ASSGTGGQGYT
V: TRBV30; CDR3: AWSFKGAYSPLH
V: TRBV5-5; CDR3: ASSWQVQETQY
V: TRBV19; CDR3: ASTLRIRDRTSANYGYT
V: TRBV7-6; CDR3: ASSDGQGRATNEKLF
V: TRBV24-1; CDR3: ATSDSDRLGTEAF
V: TRBV7-2; CDR3: ASSLGAQQWYGNTIY
V: TRBV2; CDR3: ASSARTGGGFDSPLH
V: TRBV5-1; CDR3: ASSWVGTGEPPKTQY
V: TRBV4-2; CDR3: ASSHVTSGGAREQF
V: TRBV23-1; CDR3: ASSQSVPVGQGRKLF
V: TRBV28; CDR3: ASTSSTDTQY
V: TRBV3-1/TRBV3-2; CDR3: ASSQDLESGELF
V: TRBV4-2; CDR3: ASSSRSGTSGGAGDTQY
V: TRBV25-1; CDR3: ASSESVGQEYEQY
V: TRBV3-1/TRBV3-2; CDR3: ASSQDLGGPSTDTQY
V: TRBV1; CDR3: TSSQEVGLIPSYEQY
V: TRBV24-1; CDR3: ATSDFRGLGPQH
V: TRBV4-1; CDR3: ASSQVFGHPLPQH
V: TRBV7-2; CDR3: ASSFGVSSYEQY
V: TRBV15; CDR3: ATSRDRGTGPYGYT
V: TRBV29-1; CDR3: SVRSGTGEGGYT
V: TRBV19; CDR3: ASSLAGGPPDTQY